Each of the 31 T cell receptor beta chains below was sequenced from the same sample in a study of shared clonotypes between healthy human individuals. Using immunoSEQ multiplex PCR, the repertoire was profiled, and TCRdb retains in-frame clones only, with some absent. The table records just over 2,000,000 clones, 85% to 95% of them present only once. Sequenced: naive CD4+ T cells sorted from blood. The sample's subset: CD45RA+ positively selected. The receptors derive from a man aged 18 to 29 in good health.

The CDR3 sequence is CASSPGGGDEQFF. DNA for the CDR3: TGTGCCAGCTCACCGGGGGGTGGCGATGAGCAGTTCTTC. V and J are TRBV18 and TRBJ2-1; D perhaps matches TRBD2 (6 bases). V lost 3 bases and J 8 bases, leaving 11 bases between the germline ends. The CDR3 sequence is 13 residues long. In germline, CDR1 is KGHSH, CDR2 LQKENI.

V is TRBV27 and J is TRBJ2-1; D possibly corresponds to TRBD2 (6 bases). Trimming removed 0 bases at V and 6 bases at J, with 12 bases between. CDR1 is MNHEY and CDR2 is SMNVEV in the germline V gene (reference sequence). This CDR3 is 15 amino acids long. Here the CDR3 DNA reads TGTGCCAGCAGTTTATCAGGGACTGCCTTCAATGAGCAGTTCTTC. Translation gives CASSLSGTAFNEQFF.

The genes are TRBV5-1 and TRBJ2-1, with no clear D. The ends were cut back, 3 bases at V and 2 bases at J, with 6 bases in the middle. The germline V gene encodes CDR1 SGHRS and CDR2 YFSETQ. The CDR3 spans 13 residues. The CDR3 reads CASSWATYNEQFF. The CDR3 DNA sequence: TGCGCCAGCAGCTGGGCAACCTACAATGAGCAGTTCTTC.

The V call is TRBV30, the J call TRBJ1-2, with D unclear. V was clipped by 6 bases and J by 0 bases, with 11 bases between them. CDR1 and CDR2 from the germline V gene are GTSNPN and SVGIG (reference sequence). The CDR3 contains 13 residues. In DNA form, the CDR3 reads TGTGCCTGTTCCGGAGTGTCTAACTATGGCTACACCTTC. Translating gives CACSGVSNYGYTF.

The chain carries TRBV9 and TRBJ1-1; 8 positions agree with TRBD1. Germline V CDR1 and CDR2: SGDLS, YYNGEE. V lost 3 bases, J lost 0 bases, and 4 bases stayed unmatched. This CDR3 comprises 15 residues. CDR3 sequence (DNA): TGTGCCAGCAGCGCAACGGGACAGGTGAACACTGAAGCTTTCTTT. It codes for CASSATGQVNTEAFF.

The genes are TRBV28 and TRBJ2-3, with a tentative D call TRBD2 (7 bases). This CDR3 has 17 residues. Trimming left V 6 bases short and J 3 bases short, with 22 bases between. Germline V gives CDR1 MDHEN, CDR2 SYDVKM. The CDR3 DNA reads as TGTGCCAGCAGCCCCAAACAGGGTACAGCGGGAACAGATACGCAGTATTTT. This codes for CASSPKQGTAGTDTQYF.

This clone was seen a few times. J is TRBJ1-6 and V is TRBV21-1; whether TRBD1, the table's D call, matches the DNA was not checked. TRBV21-1 is classified as a pseudogene. This CDR3 region has 13 residues. CDR3 loop: CATQGTDNSPLHF. The CDR3 nucleotides read TGTGCCACGCAGGGAACGGACAATTCACCCCTCCACTTT.

The chain links TRBV11-3 to TRBJ2-2; no clear D gene. The V gene lost 0 bases and the J gene lost 5 bases, with 4 bases spanning the gap. Germline assignment: CDR1 SGHNT and CDR2 YENEEA. There are 13 residues in the CDR3. Here the CDR3 DNA reads TGTGCCAGCAGCTTAGATCCTACCGGGGAGCTGTTTTTT. Protein sequence: CASSLDPTGELFF.

This clone was seen at least ten times. Other DNA sequences in the same sample also yield this CDR3. This chain joins TRBV4-3 and TRBJ2-1, with D perhaps TRBD2 (5 bases). Germline V lookup: CDR1 LGHNA, CDR2 YSLEER. V was clipped by 1 base and J by 4 bases, with 11 bases between them. CDR3 size: 15 residues. CDR3 sequence (DNA): TGCGCCAGCAGCCAAGGCGCGCGGGCTTACAATGAGCAGTTCTTC. Its translation is CASSQGARAYNEQFF.

This clone showed up just once. The CDR3 sequence: CASSSAPTNTGELFF. In nucleotides, the CDR3 is TGTGCCAGCAGCTCAGCACCAACGAACACCGGGGAGCTGTTTTTT. The V call is TRBV5-6, the J call TRBJ2-2, with D hard to call. Trimming removed 3 bases from V and 0 bases from J, with 9 bases in between. The CDR3 runs to 15 residues. The germline CDR1 and CDR2 sequences are SGHDT and YYEEEE.

The CDR3 protein is CSVETGTKNIQYF. In nucleotides, the CDR3 is TGCAGCGTTGAGACAGGGACCAAAAACATTCAGTACTTC. The gene calls are TRBV29-1 and TRBJ2-4, with 7 bases lining up with TRBD1. Germline V gene lookup returns CDR1 SQVTM and CDR2 ANQGSEA. This CDR3 contains 13 residues. V was pared by 3 bases and J by 2 bases, with 1 base of the junction left unmatched.

V gene TRBV9 combines with J gene TRBJ2-1; 7 bases match TRBD1. The germline gives CDR1 SGDLS, CDR2 YYNGEE. CDR3 length: 13 residues. Losses at the gene ends were 1 base for V and 9 bases for J; bases not matched to a gene: 4. CDR3 protein: CASSVQGDGEQFF. CDR3 in DNA: TGTGCCAGCAGCGTACAGGGGGACGGTGAGCAGTTCTTC.

The chain recombines TRBV6-1 with TRBJ2-3, with 10 bases that match TRBD1. From germline, CDR1 is MNHNS and CDR2 SASEGT. CDR3 length equals 16 residues. The trim removed 3 bases at V and 4 bases at J, leaving 7 bases unmatched. The CDR3 DNA follows: TGTGCCAGCAGTGATGAGAAGACAGGGGGCGCAGATACGCAGTATTTT. Its translation is CASSDEKTGGADTQYF.

The chain joins TRBV14 to TRBJ1-1, with D uncertain. Germline assignment: CDR1 SGHDN and CDR2 FVKESK. The CDR3 extends over 15 amino acids. V shed 1 base and J shed 4 bases, with 13 bases lying between them. The CDR3 sequence is CASSQGVAVGTEAFF. CDR3 DNA sequence: TGTGCCAGCAGCCAAGGAGTGGCGGTAGGCACTGAAGCTTTCTTT.

This clone was counted once. The J gene is TRBJ2-7, the V gene TRBV19; maybe TRBD2 (5 bases). The V end was cut by 6 bases, the J end by 1 base, with 13 bases between. The CDR3 runs 14 residues. Germline CDR1 reads LNHDA; CDR2 reads SQIVND (reference sequence). The CDR3 nucleotides read TGTGCCAGTAGGCAGGAGGCCACTTCCTACGAGCAGTACTTC. The encoded protein is CASRQEATSYEQYF.

The gene calls are TRBV10-2 and TRBJ2-1, with D unresolved. CDR1 and CDR2 from the germline V gene are WSHSY and SAAADI. Trimming took off 6 bases at V and 6 bases at J, with 6 bases between the two ends. This CDR3 is 11 amino acids long. CDR3 residues: CASSHFNEQFF. As DNA, the CDR3 is TGCGCCAGCAGCCACTTCAATGAGCAGTTCTTC.

The chain is built from TRBV5-1 and TRBJ1-2, with 7 bases matching TRBD1. The CDR3 spans 15 residues. In germline, CDR1 is SGHRS, CDR2 YFSETQ. V was clipped by 4 bases and J by 6 bases; unmatched bases: 12. The DNA of the CDR3 is TGCGCCAGCAGCCCCACCCCACAGGGGAGTAATGGCTACACCTTC. Translating it yields CASSPTPQGSNGYTF.

The chain recombines TRBV5-1 with TRBJ2-7; D is uncertain. V lost 4 bases, J lost 0 bases, and 14 bases lay in between. The CDR3 loop spans 15 amino acids. Germline V gene data show CDR1 as SGHRS and CDR2 as YFSETQ. The CDR3 nucleotides are TGCGCCAGCAGCGTAAGAACAATCAACTCCTACGAGCAGTACTTC. It encodes CASSVRTINSYEQYF.

The chain uses TRBV30 and TRBJ1-1; possible D gene TRBD1, 5 bases. The CDR3 spans 12 residues. V was pared by 1 base and J by 11 bases, with 14 bases between. The germline gives CDR1 GTSNPN, CDR2 SVGIG (reference sequence). CDR3 bases: TGTGCCTGGAGTGCCAACAGGTTTGAGGCTTTCTTT. It codes for CAWSANRFEAFF.

The chain is built from TRBV30 and TRBJ1-6, with a tentative D call TRBD1 (5 bases). The CDR3 contains 13 residues. V dropped 2 bases and J dropped 7 bases, with 9 bases sitting between them. Germline values: CDR1 GTSNPN, CDR2 SVGIG (reference sequence). CDR3 loop: CAWSREGNSPLHF. In DNA, the CDR3 is TGTGCCTGGAGTAGGGAGGGGAATTCACCCCTCCACTTT.

The chain combines TRBV5-4 with TRBJ2-3, with D perhaps TRBD2 (5 bases). This CDR3 spans 15 amino acids. Germline loops: CDR1 SGHNT, CDR2 YYREEE (reference sequence). Trimming removed 2 bases from V and 4 bases from J, with 14 bases in between. The CDR3 sequence: CASSFAPKGADTQYF. CDR3 nucleotides: TGTGCCAGCAGCTTTGCCCCGAAGGGAGCAGATACGCAGTATTTT.

For this clone: Distinct nucleotide sequences in the sample also encode this CDR3. The chain links TRBV5-1 to TRBJ2-7; the D gene is possibly TRBD2 (5 bases). The CDR3 contains 15 residues. Germline V gene lookup returns CDR1 SGHRS and CDR2 YFSETQ. Deletions cut 0 bases from V and 0 bases from J, with 10 bases between. This CDR3 reads CASSLGGRSSYEQYF. The CDR3 DNA sequence: TGCGCCAGCAGCTTGGGAGGGAGAAGCTCCTACGAGCAGTACTTC. The full variable domain, with the rest looked up from reference TRBV5-1 and TRBJ2-7, is KAGVTQTPRYLIKTRGQQVTLSCSPISGHRSVSWYQQTPGQGLQFLFEYFSETQRNKGNFPGRFSGRQFSNSRSEMNVSTLELGDSALYLCASSLGGRSSYEQYFGPGTRLTVT.

The chain joins TRBV5-4 to TRBJ1-2; tentatively, D is TRBD1 (5 bases). Germline V gene data show CDR1 as SGHNT and CDR2 as YYREEE (reference sequence). Trimming cost V 0 bases and J 9 bases, with 15 bases left between them. The length of the CDR3 is 14 residues. CDR3 amino acids: CASSLAKGLSSYTF. Written as DNA, the CDR3 is TGTGCCAGCAGCTTGGCCAAGGGGTTGAGTAGCTACACCTTC.

This clone occurred once. The same CDR3 also results from other DNA sequences found in this sample. The chain couples TRBV7-2 to TRBJ1-2, with 10 nucleotides matching TRBD1. The CDR3 is 13 residues long. The V gene end was trimmed by 6 bases and the J gene end by 5 bases; junction bases not matched to a gene: 3. CDR1 and CDR2 (germline): SGHTA, FQGNSA. The DNA for the CDR3 is TGTGCCAGCAGTCCGGGACAGGGGTATGGCTACACCTTC. Translating gives CASSPGQGYGYTF. Full variable domain (missing parts from reference TRBV7-2 and TRBJ1-2): GAGVSQSPSNKVTEKGKDVELRCDPISGHTALYWYRQSLGQGLEFLIYFQGNSAPDKSGLPSDRFSAERTGGSVSTLTIQRTQQEDSAVYLCASSPGQGYGYTFGSGTRLTVV.

The chain uses TRBV10-1 and TRBJ2-2; D not resolved. Germline V gives CDR1 WNHNN, CDR2 SYGVQD (reference sequence). Deletions cut 2 bases from V and 0 bases from J, with 4 bases between. The CDR3 totals 14 residues. CDR3 in amino acids: CASSERTNTGELFF. DNA for the CDR3: TGCGCCAGCAGTGAGAGAACGAACACCGGGGAGCTGTTTTTT.

This sequence joins TRBV25-1 and TRBJ2-3, with 8 bases fitting TRBD2. This CDR3 has 13 residues. CDR1 is MGHDK, CDR2 SYGVNS, per germline. Trimming took 9 bases from V and 6 from J; bases not matched to a gene: 8. The CDR3 DNA reads TGTGCCAGTAACGGACTAGCAGGGGATACGCAGTATTTT. It yields the protein CASNGLAGDTQYF.

The CDR3 spells CASREGASGELFF. For the CDR3, the DNA is TGTGCCAGCAGGGAGGGGGCTTCCGGGGAGCTGTTTTTT. This chain joins TRBV27 and TRBJ2-2, with a tentative D call TRBD1 (7 bases). Germline V gene sequence: CDR1 MNHEY, CDR2 SMNVEV (reference sequence). V was pared by 6 bases and J by 6 bases, with 11 bases between. The CDR3 extends over 13 amino acids.

Remarks on this clone: Other DNA sequences in the sample encode the same CDR3. The genes are TRBV28 and TRBJ1-5; D call uncertain. Trimming left V 6 bases short and J 4 bases short, with 4 bases between. CDR3 size: 11 residues. The germline V gene encodes CDR1 MDHEN and CDR2 SYDVKM. DNA of the CDR3: TGTGCCAGCAGGACGAATCAGCCCCAGCATTTT. This sequence encodes CASRTNQPQHF.

The chain employs TRBV30 and TRBJ1-6; D not certain. Germline-derived CDR1 and CDR2 are GTSNPN and SVGIG (reference sequence). This CDR3 is 13 amino acids long. Deletions cut 8 bases from V and 6 bases from J, with 14 bases between. CDR3 sequence: CAARGGLNSPLHF. The CDR3 region has the DNA TGTGCCGCCAGAGGAGGTCTTAATTCACCCCTCCACTTT.

This chain uses TRBV10-3 with TRBJ2-1; 10 positions agree with TRBD2. V lost 2 bases and J lost 5; bases outside the gene matches: 0. The CDR3 has 14 residues. Per the germline V gene, CDR1 is ENHRY and CDR2 is SYGVKD. This chain's CDR3 is CAISEGLADNEQFF. CDR3 in DNA: TGTGCCATCAGTGAGGGACTAGCGGACAATGAGCAGTTCTTC.

V gene TRBV19 combines with J gene TRBJ2-4; the match to TRBD2 covers 8 bases. Looked up from germline, CDR1 is LNHDA and CDR2 is SQIVND (reference sequence). V lost 4 bases to trimming and J lost 6 bases; unmatched junction nucleotides: 5. The CDR3 runs 14 residues. In nucleotides, the CDR3 is TGTGCCAGTAGTAACCCAGCGGGGGTAAACATTCAGTACTTC. Protein sequence: CASSNPAGVNIQYF.